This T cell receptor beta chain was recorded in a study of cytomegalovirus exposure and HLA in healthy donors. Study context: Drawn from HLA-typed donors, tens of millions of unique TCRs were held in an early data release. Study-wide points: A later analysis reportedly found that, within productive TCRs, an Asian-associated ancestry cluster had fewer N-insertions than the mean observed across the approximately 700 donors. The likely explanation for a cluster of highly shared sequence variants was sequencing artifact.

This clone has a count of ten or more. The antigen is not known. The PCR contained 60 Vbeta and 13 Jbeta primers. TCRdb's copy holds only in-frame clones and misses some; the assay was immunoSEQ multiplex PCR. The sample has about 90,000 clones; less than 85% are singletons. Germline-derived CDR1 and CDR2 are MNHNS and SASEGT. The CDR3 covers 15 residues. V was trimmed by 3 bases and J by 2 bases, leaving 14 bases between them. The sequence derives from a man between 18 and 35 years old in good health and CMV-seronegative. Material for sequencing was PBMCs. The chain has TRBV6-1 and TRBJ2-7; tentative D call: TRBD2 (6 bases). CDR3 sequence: CASSEEEGGPYEQYF. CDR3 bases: TGTGCCAGCAGTGAGGAGGAGGGTGGACCCTACGAGCAGTACTTC.